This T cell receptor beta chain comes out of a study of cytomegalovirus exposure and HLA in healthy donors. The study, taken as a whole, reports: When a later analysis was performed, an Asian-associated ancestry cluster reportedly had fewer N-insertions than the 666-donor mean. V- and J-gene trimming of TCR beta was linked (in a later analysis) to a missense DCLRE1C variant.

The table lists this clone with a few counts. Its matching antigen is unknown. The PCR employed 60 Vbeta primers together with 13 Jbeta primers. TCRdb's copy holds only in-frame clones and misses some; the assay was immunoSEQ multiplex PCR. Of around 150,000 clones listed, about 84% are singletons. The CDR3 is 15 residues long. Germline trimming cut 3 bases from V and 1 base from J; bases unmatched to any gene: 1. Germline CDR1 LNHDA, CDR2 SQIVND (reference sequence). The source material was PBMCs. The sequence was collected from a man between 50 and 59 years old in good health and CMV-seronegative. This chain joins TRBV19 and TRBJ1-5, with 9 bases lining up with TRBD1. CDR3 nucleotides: TGTGCCAGTAGTATGGGGACAGGGAGCAATCAGCCCCAGCATTTT. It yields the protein CASSMGTGSNQPQHF.